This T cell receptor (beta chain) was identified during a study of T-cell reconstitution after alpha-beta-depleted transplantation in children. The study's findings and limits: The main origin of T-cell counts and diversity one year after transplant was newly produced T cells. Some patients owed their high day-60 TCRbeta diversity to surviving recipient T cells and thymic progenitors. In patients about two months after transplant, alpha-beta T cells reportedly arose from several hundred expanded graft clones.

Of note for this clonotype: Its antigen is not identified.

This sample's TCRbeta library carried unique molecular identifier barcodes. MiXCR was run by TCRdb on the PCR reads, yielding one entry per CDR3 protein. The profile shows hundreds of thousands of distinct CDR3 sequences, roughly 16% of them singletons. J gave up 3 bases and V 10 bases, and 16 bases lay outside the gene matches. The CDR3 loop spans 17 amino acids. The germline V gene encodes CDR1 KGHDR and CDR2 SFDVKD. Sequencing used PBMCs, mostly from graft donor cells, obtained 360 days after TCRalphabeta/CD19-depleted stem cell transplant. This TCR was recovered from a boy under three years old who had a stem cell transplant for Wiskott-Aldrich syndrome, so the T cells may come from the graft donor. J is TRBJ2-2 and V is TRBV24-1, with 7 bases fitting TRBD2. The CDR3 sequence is CATTEGTTFRDTGELFF. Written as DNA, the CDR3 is TGTGCCACTACGGAAGGGACTACCTTTCGCGACACCGGGGAGCTGTTTTTT.